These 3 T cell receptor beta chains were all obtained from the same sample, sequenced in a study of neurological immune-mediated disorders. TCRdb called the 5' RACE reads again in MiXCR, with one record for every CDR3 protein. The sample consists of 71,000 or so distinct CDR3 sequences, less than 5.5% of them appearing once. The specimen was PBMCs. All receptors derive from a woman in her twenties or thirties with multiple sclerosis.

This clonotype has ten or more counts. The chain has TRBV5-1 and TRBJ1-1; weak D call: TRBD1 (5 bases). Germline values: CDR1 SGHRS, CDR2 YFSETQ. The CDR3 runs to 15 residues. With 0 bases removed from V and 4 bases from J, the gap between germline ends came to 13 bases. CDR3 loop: CASSLALGGGTEAFF. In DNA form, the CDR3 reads TGCGCCAGCAGCTTGGCCTTGGGCGGGGGCACTGAAGCTTTCTTT. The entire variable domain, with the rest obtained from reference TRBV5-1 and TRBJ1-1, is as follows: KAGVTQTPRYLIKTRGQQVTLSCSPISGHRSVSWYQQTPGQGLQFLFEYFSETQRNKGNFPGRFSGRQFSNSRSEMNVSTLELGDSALYLCASSLALGGGTEAFFGQGTRLTVV.

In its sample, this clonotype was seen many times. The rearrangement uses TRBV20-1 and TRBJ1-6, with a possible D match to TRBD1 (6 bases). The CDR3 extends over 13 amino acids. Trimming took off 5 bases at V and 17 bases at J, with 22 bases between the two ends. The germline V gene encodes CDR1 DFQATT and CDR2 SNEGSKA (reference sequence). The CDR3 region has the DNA TGCAGTGCTCCTCTACCCGACAGGCCGCTCATCCACTTT. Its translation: CSAPLPDRPLIHF.

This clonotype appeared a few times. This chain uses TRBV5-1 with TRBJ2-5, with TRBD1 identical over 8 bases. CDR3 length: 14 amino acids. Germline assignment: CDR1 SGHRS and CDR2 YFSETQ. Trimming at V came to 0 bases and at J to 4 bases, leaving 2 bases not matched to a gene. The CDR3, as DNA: TGCGCCAGCAGCTTGGAGGGGACAGGAGAGACCCAGTACTTC. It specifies CASSLEGTGETQYF.